This T cell receptor beta chain was sequenced for a study of CD8 T cells in ankylosing spondylitis. Broader study findings: Blood from ankylosing spondylitis patients appeared to carry a characteristic eight-variant TCR beta motif.

This clonotype showed up just a few times. Its cognate antigen is unknown. Making the TCR beta libraries involved quantitative 5'-RACE with molecular barcodes. Each CDR3 protein gets one entry after TCRdb re-called the 5' RACE reads with MiXCR. The sample contains around 540,000 distinct CDR3 sequences, approximately 12% of which appear only once. The germline V gene has CDR1 MGHRA and CDR2 YSYEKL. Trimming took 1 base from V and 6 from J, leaving 12 bases between them. The CDR3 loop spans 14 amino acids. The source is a male donor with ankylosing spondylitis. The sequencing input was blood, either unsorted or a sorted T cell fraction (not recorded which). This chain links TRBV4-1 with TRBJ1-1, with D perhaps TRBD1 (6 bases). The chain's CDR3 is CASSQADRSPEAFF. The CDR3, as DNA: TGCGCCAGCAGCCAAGCGGACAGATCCCCTGAAGCTTTCTTT.